The clone carrying this TCR beta chain was seen only a few times. Its antigen is currently unknown. An assay was performed, and its level was deep. Some clones are missing from TCRdb's copy, which holds only in-frame ones; the method was immunoSEQ multiplex PCR. This sample yields approximately 940,000 clones, of which less than 85% are seen a single time; over 1.3% belongs to the top ten. The data belong to a study of shared clonotypes between healthy human individuals. Study details: Each donor had three CD4 naive, three CD4 memory, two CD8 naive and one CD8 memory plate. Study results and limitations: Larger richness was generally estimated for naive than memory subsets. Few donors restricted represented genetic and exposure-history diversity.

Germline CDR1 GTSNPN, CDR2 SVGIG (reference sequence). Trimming cost V 7 bases and J 4 bases, with 11 bases left between them. The CDR3 length is 11 residues. The receptor comes from a man aged 18 to 30 in good health. Sequencing was carried out using memory CD4+ T cells sorted from blood. Subset in this sample: CD45RA-negative fraction. The J gene is TRBJ2-7, the V gene TRBV30, with D hard to call. The CDR3 loop reads CASLQTYEQYF. The CDR3 nucleotides read TGTGCCTCCCTACAGACATACGAGCAGTACTTC.